This entry lists 14 T cell receptor beta chains sequenced from one sample in a study of CXCR4 blockade with PD-1 therapy in pancreatic cancer. Profiling relied on immunoSEQ multiplex PCR, and the TCRdb table lists in-frame clones only, not all of them. The table includes under 4,000 clones, approximately 50% detected once. The sequenced sample consisted of tumor tissue. The receptors derive from a human donor with pancreatic ductal adenocarcinoma.

This chain joins TRBV14 and TRBJ2-7; D may be TRBD1 (5 bases). The CDR3 length is 14 residues. The germline gives CDR1 SGHDN, CDR2 FVKESK. The V gene lost 5 bases and the J gene lost 6 bases, with 17 bases spanning the gap. The CDR3 is CASSFRYSTGEQYF. The CDR3 nucleotides read TGTGCCAGCAGCTTCCGATACAGCACAGGCGAGCAGTACTTC. Variable domain in full (rest from reference TRBV14 and TRBJ2-7): EAGVTQFPSHSVIEKGQTVTLRCDPISGHDNLYWYRRVMGKEIKFLLHFVKESKQDESGMPNNRFLAERTGGTYSTLKVQPAELEDSGVYFCASSFRYSTGEQYFGPGTRLTVT.

With respect to this clone: The junction and the germline gene differ at one end; a read error may be behind it. The chain joins TRBV6-8 to TRBJ2-7; D unresolved. The CDR3 has 13 residues. From germline, CDR1 is MNHGY and CDR2 SAAAGT. Here the CDR3 reads CAISIDNSYEQYF. The CDR3 DNA sequence: TGTGCCATCAGTATTGACAACTCCTACGAGCAGTACTTC.

This clone was seen once. V usage is TRBV19 and J usage is TRBJ2-3; D might be TRBD2 (6 bases). In germline, CDR1 is LNHDA, CDR2 SQIVND (reference sequence). V was clipped by 6 bases and J by 1 base, with 8 bases between them. CDR3 length: 13 residues. DNA of the CDR3: TGTGCCAGTAGGACTAGAGGCACAGATACGCAGTATTTT. This translates into CASRTRGTDTQYF.

This chain connects TRBV19 to TRBJ1-2; 7 bases align to TRBD1. The CDR3 sequence is 14 residues long. Unmatched junction bases numbered 6, after V lost 3 bases and J lost 5 bases. The V gene's germline CDR1 is LNHDA and CDR2 SQIVND (reference sequence). Here the CDR3 reads CASSMSDRRYGYTF. Here the CDR3 DNA reads TGTGCCAGTAGTATGTCGGACAGGAGATATGGCTACACCTTC.

This rearrangement joins TRBV19 to TRBJ1-3, with 8 bases aligning to TRBD1. Germline CDR1 reads LNHDA; CDR2 reads SQIVND (reference sequence). The CDR3 has 15 amino acids. Trimming at V came to 9 bases and at J to 4 bases, leaving 11 bases not matched to a gene. This CDR3 reads CASRDRQIYGNTIYF. The CDR3 region has the DNA TGTGCCAGCCGGGACAGGCAAATTTACGGAAACACCATATATTTT.

Only a few counts were recorded for this clone. The V and J genes are TRBV9 and TRBJ2-1; no clear D gene. Trimming shortened V by 0 bases and J by 3 bases, and 13 bases separated the two germline ends. Germline assignment: CDR1 SGDLS and CDR2 YYNGEE. The CDR3 is 16 amino acids. The CDR3 DNA sequence: TGTGCCAGCAGCGTAGCTATACTAACGGACTACAATGAGCAGTTCTTC. Translating it yields CASSVAILTDYNEQFF. Combining the CDR3 with reference TRBV9 and TRBJ2-1 gives the whole variable domain DSGVTQTPKHLITATGQRVTLRCSPRSGDLSVYWYQQSLDQGLQFLIQYYNGEERAKGNILERFSAQQFPDLHSELNLSSLELGDSALYFCASSVAILTDYNEQFFGPGTRLTVL.

This clone occurred a few times. The chain carries TRBV5-1 and TRBJ2-7, with a weak D call TRBD2 (5 bases). The germline CDR1 and CDR2 sequences are SGHRS and YFSETQ. The V end lost 4 bases, the J end lost 4 bases, and 15 bases lay between the germline ends. CDR3 length: 14 amino acids. The CDR3 nucleotides read TGCGCCAGCAGCCGAGGAGCCACTAGTTACGAGCAGTACTTC. Protein sequence: CASSRGATSYEQYF.

V gene TRBV6-8 combines with J gene TRBJ2-7, with D perhaps matching TRBD1 or TRBD2 (5 bases each). Trimming cost V 4 bases and J 3 bases, with 16 bases left between them. Germline V gene data show CDR1 as MNHGY and CDR2 as SAAAGT. CDR3 length: 15 amino acids. The CDR3 reads CASSSAGTDGYEQYF. In DNA form, the CDR3 reads TGTGCCAGCAGTTCAGCCGGGACGGACGGCTACGAGCAGTACTTC.

For this clone: Its ends do not fully match the called genes, so a read error is possible. V usage is TRBV30 and J usage is TRBJ2-7, with D possibly being TRBD2 (6 bases). This CDR3 has 11 amino acids. CDR1 and CDR2 (germline): GTSNPN, SVGIG (reference sequence). CDR3 DNA: TGTGCCTGGATGAAGGGACTCAAATCGAGCTTC. Translation gives CAWMKGLKSSF.

This clone has a count of ten or more. The chain joins TRBV6-8 to TRBJ1-3, with D perhaps matching TRBD1 (6 bases). Germline CDR1 MNHGY, CDR2 SAAAGT. V lost 5 bases, J lost 3 bases, and 20 bases lay in between. CDR3 length: 17 amino acids. The CDR3 here is CASSATVSQGSGNTIYF. The CDR3 region has the DNA TGTGCCAGCAGTGCTACCGTATCTCAGGGGAGTGGAAACACCATATATTTT.

V gene TRBV6-8 combines with J gene TRBJ2-3, with D perhaps TRBD1 (6 bases). The germline V gene encodes CDR1 MNHGY and CDR2 SAAAGT. This CDR3 has 16 residues. Deletions cut 5 bases from V and 0 bases from J, with 15 bases between. DNA for the CDR3: TGTGCCAGCAGTCCTCGAGAGGGGGAAAGCACAGATACGCAGTATTTT. Translated: CASSPREGESTDTQYF.

CDR3 sequence: CASSPTTGGLEAFF. The CDR3 bases are TGTGCCAGCTCACCAACCACAGGGGGCCTTGAAGCTTTCTTT. V usage is TRBV18 and J usage is TRBJ1-1; 9 bases are a match to TRBD1. The CDR3 runs to 14 residues. Trimming at V came to 2 bases and at J to 7 bases, leaving 5 bases not matched to a gene. Germline V gives CDR1 KGHSH, CDR2 LQKENI.

In its sample, this clone was seen a few times. The CDR3 here is CASSMKHGEKLFF. CDR3 DNA sequence: TGTGCCAGTAGTATGAAGCACGGGGAAAAACTGTTTTTT. The gene calls are TRBV19 and TRBJ1-4; the D is unclear. The CDR3 contains 13 residues. CDR1 is LNHDA, CDR2 SQIVND, per germline (reference sequence). V was clipped by 3 bases and J by 8 bases, with 10 bases between them.

This clone was counted a single time. The chain recombines TRBV30 with TRBJ2-5; D is possibly TRBD1 (6 bases). The CDR3 runs to 13 residues. The germline gives CDR1 GTSNPN, CDR2 SVGIG (reference sequence). The V gene lost 0 bases and the J gene lost 7 bases, with 12 bases spanning the gap. For the CDR3, the DNA is TGTGCCTGGAGTGTAACAGGGTCGGGGACCCAGTACTTC. It yields the protein CAWSVTGSGTQYF.